This T cell receptor beta chain emerged from a study of cytotoxic CD8 clonotypes in ibrutinib-treated CLL. This table comes from immunoSEQ multiplex PCR, and its TCRdb copy is limited to in-frame clones, with some not included. The data contain about 300,000 clones, 76% of them seen just once; the ten biggest clones take up about 5.3%. Sequencing was performed on PBMCs, taken at disease progression, from a patient treated with ibrutinib. The origin of this receptor is a human donor with chronic lymphocytic leukemia.

DNA for the CDR3: TGTGCCAGCAGCTTGTACTTAAACGAGCAGTACTTC. It yields the protein CASSLYLNEQYF. The V and J genes are TRBV5-6 and TRBJ2-7; unclear D gene. CDR1 and CDR2 (germline): SGHDT, YYEEEE. The CDR3 has 12 residues. V lost 1 base and J lost 5, with 7 bases in between.